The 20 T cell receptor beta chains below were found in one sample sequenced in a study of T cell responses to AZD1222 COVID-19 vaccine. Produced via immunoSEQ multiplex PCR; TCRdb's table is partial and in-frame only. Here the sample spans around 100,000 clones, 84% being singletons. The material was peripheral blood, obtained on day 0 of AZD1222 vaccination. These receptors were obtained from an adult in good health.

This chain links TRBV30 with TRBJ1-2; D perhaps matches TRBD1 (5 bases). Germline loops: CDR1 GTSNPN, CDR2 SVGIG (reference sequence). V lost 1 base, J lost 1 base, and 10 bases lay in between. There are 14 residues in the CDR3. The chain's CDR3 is CAWSGGGRNYGYTF. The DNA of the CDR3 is TGTGCCTGGAGTGGGGGCGGACGTAACTATGGCTACACCTTC.

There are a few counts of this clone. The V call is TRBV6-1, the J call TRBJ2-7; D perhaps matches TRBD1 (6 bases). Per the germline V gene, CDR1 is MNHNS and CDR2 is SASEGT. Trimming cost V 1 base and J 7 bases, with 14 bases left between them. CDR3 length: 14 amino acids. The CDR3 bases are TGTGCCAGCAGTGAAGGAGGGACACTGAGGGAGCAGTACGTC. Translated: CASSEGGTLREQYV.

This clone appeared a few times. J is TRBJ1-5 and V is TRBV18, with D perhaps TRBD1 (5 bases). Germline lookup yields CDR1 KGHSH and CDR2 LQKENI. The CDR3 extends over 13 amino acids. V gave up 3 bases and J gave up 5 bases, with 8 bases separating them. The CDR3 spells CASSPGLDQPQHF. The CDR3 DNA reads TGTGCCAGCTCACCGGGACTCGATCAGCCCCAGCATTTT.

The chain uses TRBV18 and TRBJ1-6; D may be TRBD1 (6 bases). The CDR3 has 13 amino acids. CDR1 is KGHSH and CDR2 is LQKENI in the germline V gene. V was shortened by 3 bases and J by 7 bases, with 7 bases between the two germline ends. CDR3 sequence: CASSPGTNSPLHF. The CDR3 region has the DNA TGTGCCAGCTCACCCGGGACAAATTCACCCCTCCACTTT.

CDR3 nucleotides: TGTGCCAGCAGTTCAGGGTTAAGAAGGGCCAAAAACATTCAGTACTTC. The encoded protein is CASSSGLRRAKNIQYF. The rearrangement links TRBV28 to TRBJ2-4; D is perhaps TRBD1 (5 bases). V was pared by 4 bases and J by 1 base, with 14 bases between. Per the germline V gene, CDR1 is MDHEN and CDR2 is SYDVKM. CDR3 length equals 16 residues.

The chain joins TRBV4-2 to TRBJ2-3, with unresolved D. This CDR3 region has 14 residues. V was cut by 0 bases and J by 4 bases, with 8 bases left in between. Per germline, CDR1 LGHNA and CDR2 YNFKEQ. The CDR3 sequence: CASSQDTGSDTQYF. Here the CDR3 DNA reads TGTGCCAGCAGCCAAGATACGGGCTCAGATACGCAGTATTTT.

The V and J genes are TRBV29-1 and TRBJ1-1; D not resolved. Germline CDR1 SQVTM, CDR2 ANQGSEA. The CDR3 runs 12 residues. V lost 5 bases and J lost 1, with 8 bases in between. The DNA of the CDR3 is TGCAGCGTTAGGACGGGGAACACTGAAGCTTTCTTT. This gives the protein CSVRTGNTEAFF. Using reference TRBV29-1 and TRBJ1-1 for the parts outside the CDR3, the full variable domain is SAVISQKPSRDICQRGTSLTIQCQVDSQVTMMFWYRQQPGQSLTLIATANQGSEATYESGFVIDKFPISRPNLTFSTLTVSNMSPEDSSIYLCSVRTGNTEAFFGQGTRLTVV.

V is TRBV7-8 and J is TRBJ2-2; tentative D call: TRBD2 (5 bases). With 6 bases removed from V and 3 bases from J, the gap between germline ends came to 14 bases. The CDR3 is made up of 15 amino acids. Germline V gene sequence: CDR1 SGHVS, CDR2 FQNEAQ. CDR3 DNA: TGTGCCAGCAGAGGAAGCGGTAGGGACACCGGGGAGCTGTTTTTT. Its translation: CASRGSGRDTGELFF.

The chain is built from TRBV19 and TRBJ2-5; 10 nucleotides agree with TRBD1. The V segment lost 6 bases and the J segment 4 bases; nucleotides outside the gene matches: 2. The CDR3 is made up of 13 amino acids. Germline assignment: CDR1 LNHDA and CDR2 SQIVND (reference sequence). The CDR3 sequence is CASRRDRGETQYF. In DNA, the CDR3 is TGTGCCAGTAGGAGGGACAGGGGAGAGACCCAGTACTTC.

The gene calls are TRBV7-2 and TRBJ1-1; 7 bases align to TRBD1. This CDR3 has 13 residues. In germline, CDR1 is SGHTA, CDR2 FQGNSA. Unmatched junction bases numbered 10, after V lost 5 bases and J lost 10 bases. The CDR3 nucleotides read TGTGCCAGCAGCGCCTCACAGGGGCTTGTAGCTTTCTTT. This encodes CASSASQGLVAFF.

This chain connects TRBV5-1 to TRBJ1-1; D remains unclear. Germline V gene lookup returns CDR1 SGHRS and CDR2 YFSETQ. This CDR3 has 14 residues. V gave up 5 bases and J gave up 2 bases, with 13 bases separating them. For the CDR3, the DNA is TGCGCCAGCAGAACCATGCGGCCAAACACTGAAGCTTTCTTT. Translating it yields CASRTMRPNTEAFF.

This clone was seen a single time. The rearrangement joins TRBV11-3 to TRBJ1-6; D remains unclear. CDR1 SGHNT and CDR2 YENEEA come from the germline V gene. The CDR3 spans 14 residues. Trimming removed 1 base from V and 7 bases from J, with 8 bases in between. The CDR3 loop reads CASSLGRTNSPLHF. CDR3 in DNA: TGTGCCAGCAGCTTAGGACGGACCAATTCACCCCTCCACTTT.

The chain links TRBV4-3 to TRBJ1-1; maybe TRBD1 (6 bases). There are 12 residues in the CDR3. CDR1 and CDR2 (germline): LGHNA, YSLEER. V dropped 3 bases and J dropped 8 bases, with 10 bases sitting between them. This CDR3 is CASSQNRVEAFF. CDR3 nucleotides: TGCGCCAGCAGCCAGAACAGGGTGGAAGCTTTCTTT.

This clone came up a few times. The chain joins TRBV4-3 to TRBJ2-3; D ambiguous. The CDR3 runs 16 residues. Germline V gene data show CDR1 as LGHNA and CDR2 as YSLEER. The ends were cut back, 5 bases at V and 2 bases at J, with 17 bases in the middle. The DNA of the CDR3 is TGCGCCAGCAGCTCACAGTGGAACAGCTACACAGATACGCAGTATTTT. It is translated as CASSSQWNSYTDTQYF.

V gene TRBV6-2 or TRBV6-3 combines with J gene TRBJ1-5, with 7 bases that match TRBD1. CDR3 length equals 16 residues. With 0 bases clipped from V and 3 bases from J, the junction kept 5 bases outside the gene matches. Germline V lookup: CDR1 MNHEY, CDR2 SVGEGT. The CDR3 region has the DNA TGTGCCAGCAGTTACTCATCGACAGGGTACAATCAGCCCCAGCATTTT. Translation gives CASSYSSTGYNQPQHF.

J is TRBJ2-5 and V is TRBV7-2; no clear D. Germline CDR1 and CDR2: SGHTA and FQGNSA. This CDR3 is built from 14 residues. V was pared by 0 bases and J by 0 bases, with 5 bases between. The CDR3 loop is CASSLAANQETQYF. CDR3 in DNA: TGTGCCAGCAGCTTAGCAGCAAACCAAGAGACCCAGTACTTC.

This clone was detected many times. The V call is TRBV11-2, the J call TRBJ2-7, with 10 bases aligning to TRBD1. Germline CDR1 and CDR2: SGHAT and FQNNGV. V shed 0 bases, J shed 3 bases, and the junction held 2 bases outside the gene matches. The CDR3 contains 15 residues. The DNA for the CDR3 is TGTGCCAGCAGCTTAGAGACAGGGGGCGTCTACGAGCAGTACTTC. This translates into CASSLETGGVYEQYF.

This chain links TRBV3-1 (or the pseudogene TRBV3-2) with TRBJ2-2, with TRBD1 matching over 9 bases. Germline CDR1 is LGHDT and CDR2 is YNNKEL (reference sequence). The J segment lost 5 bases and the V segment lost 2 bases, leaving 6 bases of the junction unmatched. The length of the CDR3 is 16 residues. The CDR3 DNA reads TGTGCCAGCAGCCAATCGACAGGGGGAGAAACCGGGGAGCTGTTTTTT. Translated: CASSQSTGGETGELFF.

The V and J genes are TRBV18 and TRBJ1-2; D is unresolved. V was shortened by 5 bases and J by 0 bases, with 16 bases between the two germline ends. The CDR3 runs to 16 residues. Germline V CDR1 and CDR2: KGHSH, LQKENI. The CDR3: CASSGVGSRANYGYTF. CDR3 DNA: TGTGCCAGCTCAGGGGTGGGCTCCAGAGCTAACTATGGCTACACCTTC.

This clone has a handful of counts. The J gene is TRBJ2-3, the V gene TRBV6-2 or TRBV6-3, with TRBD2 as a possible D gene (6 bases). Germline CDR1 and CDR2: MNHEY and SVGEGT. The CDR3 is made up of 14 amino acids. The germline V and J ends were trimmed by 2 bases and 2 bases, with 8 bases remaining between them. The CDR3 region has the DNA TGTGCCAGCAGTTACGGGGGGTACACAGATACGCAGTATTTT. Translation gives CASSYGGYTDTQYF.